This T cell receptor (beta chain) comes out of a study of T-cell memory formation after mild COVID-19. Study information: Clusters were largely donor specific.

Trimming took off 5 bases at V and 0 bases at J, with 16 bases between the two ends. Per the germline V gene, CDR1 is SEHNR and CDR2 is FQNEAQ (reference sequence). The CDR3 loop spans 16 amino acids. TCRdb called the 5' RACE reads again in MiXCR, with one record for every CDR3 protein. The data show a few hundred thousand distinct CDR3 sequences, roughly 21% seen once. The sample consisted of PBMCs or a T cell subset sorted from them (not recorded which). This chain connects TRBV7-9 to TRBJ2-5, with D perhaps TRBD1 (6 bases). The origin of this receptor is an adult woman who had mild COVID-19 (a few samples of this study predate the infection). Cell type and time point are not known. CDR3 nucleotide sequence: TGTGCCAGCAGCATGGGCAGGGGTTCGTACCAAGAGACCCAGTACTTC. This gives the protein CASSMGRGSYQETQYF.